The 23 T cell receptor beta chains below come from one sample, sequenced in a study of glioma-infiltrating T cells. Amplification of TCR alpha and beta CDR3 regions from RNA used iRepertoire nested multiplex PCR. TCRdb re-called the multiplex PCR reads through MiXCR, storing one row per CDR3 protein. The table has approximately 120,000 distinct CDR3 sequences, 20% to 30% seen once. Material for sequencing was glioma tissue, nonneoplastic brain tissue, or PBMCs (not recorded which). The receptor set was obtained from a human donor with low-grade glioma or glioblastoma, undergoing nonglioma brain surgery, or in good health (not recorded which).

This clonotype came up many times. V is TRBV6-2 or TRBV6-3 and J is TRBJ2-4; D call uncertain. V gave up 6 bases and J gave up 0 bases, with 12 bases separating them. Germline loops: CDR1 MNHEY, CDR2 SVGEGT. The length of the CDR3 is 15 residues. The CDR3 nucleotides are TGTGCCAGCAGACCTTTCCCCGGAGCCAAAAACATTCAGTACTTC. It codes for CASRPFPGAKNIQYF.

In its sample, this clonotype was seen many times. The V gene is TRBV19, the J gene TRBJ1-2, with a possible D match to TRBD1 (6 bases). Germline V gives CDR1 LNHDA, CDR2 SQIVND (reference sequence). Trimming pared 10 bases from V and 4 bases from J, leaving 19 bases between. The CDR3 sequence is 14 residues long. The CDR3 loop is CATTAPGAGYGYTF. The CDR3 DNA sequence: TGTGCCACTACGGCGCCAGGGGCTGGCTATGGCTACACCTTC.

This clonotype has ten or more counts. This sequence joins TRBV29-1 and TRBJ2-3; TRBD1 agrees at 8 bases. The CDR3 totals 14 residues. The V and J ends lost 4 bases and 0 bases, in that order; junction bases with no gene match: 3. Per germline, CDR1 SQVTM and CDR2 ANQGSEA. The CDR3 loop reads CSVARTGSTDTQYF. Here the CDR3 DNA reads TGCAGCGTTGCCCGGACAGGGAGCACAGATACGCAGTATTTT.

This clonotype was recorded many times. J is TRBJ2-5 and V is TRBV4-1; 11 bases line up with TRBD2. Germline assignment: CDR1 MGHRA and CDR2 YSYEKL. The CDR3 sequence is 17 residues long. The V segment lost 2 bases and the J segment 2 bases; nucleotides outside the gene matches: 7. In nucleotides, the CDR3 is TGCGCCAGCAGCCAACCCCCGGGACTAGCGGTTCAAGAGACCCAGTACTTC. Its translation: CASSQPPGLAVQETQYF.

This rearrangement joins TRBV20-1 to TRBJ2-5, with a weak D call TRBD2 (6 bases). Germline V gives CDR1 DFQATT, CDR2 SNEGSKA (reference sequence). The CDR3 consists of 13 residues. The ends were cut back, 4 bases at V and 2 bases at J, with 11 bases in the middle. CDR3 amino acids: CSANTAGQETQYF. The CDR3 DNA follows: TGCAGTGCTAATACGGCGGGACAAGAGACCCAGTACTTC.

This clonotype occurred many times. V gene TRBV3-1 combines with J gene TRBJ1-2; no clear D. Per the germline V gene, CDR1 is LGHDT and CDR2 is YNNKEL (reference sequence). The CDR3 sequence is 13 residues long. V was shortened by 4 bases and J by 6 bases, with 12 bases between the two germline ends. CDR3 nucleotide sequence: TGTGCCAGCAGCCGCTTCCAGGTTGATGGCTACACCTTC. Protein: CASSRFQVDGYTF.

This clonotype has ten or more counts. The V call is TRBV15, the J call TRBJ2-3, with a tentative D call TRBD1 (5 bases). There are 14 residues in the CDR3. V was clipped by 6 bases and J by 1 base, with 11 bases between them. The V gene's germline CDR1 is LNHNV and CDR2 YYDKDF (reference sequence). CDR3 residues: CATRGVRGTDTQYF. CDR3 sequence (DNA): TGTGCCACCAGAGGGGTGCGCGGCACAGATACGCAGTATTTT.

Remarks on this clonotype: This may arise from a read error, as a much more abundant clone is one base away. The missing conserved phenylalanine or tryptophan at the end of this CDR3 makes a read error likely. Written as DNA, the CDR3 is TGTGCCAGCAACCCCGGGACCGCGACTTACTCTGGAAACACCATATATTTA. It codes for CASNPGTATYSGNTIYL. The genes are TRBV6-1 and TRBJ1-3; a possible D gene is TRBD1 (5 bases). V lost 7 bases and J 0 bases, leaving 19 bases between the germline ends. The V gene's germline CDR1 is MNHNS and CDR2 SASEGT. The CDR3 covers 17 residues.

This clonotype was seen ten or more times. The CDR3 sequence: CASRRLAGALEQYF. CDR3 nucleotide sequence: TGTGCCAGCCGTCGTCTCGCCGGTGCGTTAGAGCAGTACTTC. The V and J genes are TRBV2 and TRBJ2-7; D gene unclear. V lost 8 bases and J lost 7, with 21 bases in between. Germline V gives CDR1 SNHLY, CDR2 FYNNEI. CDR3 length: 14 amino acids.

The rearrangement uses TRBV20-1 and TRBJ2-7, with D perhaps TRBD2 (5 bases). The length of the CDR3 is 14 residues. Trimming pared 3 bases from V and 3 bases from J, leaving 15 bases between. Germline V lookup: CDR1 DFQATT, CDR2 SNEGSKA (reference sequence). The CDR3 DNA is TGCAGTGCTAGGGCACCGGGATCAATCTACGAGCAGTACTTC. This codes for CSARAPGSIYEQYF.

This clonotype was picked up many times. The CDR3: CASSSGQVGYEQYF. The CDR3 DNA is TGTGCCAGCAGTTCGGGACAGGTGGGCTACGAGCAGTACTTC. V is TRBV27 and J is TRBJ2-7; 8 nucleotides align to TRBD1. CDR1 MNHEY and CDR2 SMNVEV come from the germline V gene (reference sequence). J lost 3 bases, V lost 4 bases, and 5 bases had no gene match. The CDR3 totals 14 residues.

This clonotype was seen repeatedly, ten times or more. CDR3 sequence: CASSQDRGSQETQYF. CDR3 nucleotides: TGTGCCAGCAGCCAAGATAGGGGTTCCCAAGAGACCCAGTACTTC. V and J are TRBV4-2 and TRBJ2-5, with TRBD1 as a possible D gene (5 bases). Germline CDR1 reads LGHNA; CDR2 reads YNFKEQ. V was shortened by 0 bases and J by 1 base, with 9 bases between the two germline ends. This CDR3 is built from 15 residues.

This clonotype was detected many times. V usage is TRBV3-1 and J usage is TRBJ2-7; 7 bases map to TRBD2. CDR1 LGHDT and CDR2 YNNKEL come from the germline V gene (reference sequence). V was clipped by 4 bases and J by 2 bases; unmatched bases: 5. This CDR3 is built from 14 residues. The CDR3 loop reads CASSLLATTYEQYF. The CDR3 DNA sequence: TGTGCCAGCAGCCTACTAGCGACAACCTACGAGCAGTACTTC.

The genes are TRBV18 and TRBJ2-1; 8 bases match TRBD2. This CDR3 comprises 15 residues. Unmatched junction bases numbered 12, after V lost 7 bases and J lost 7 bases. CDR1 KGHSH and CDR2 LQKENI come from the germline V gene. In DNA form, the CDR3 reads TGTGCCAGCTTACAAACTAGCGGAGGCTGGAATGAGCAGTTCTTC. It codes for CASLQTSGGWNEQFF. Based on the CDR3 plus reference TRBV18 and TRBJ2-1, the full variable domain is NAGVMQNPRHLVRRRGQEARLRCSPMKGHSHVYWYRQLPEEGLKFMVYLQKENIIDESGMPKERFSAEFPKEGPSILRIQQVVRGDSAAYFCASLQTSGGWNEQFFGPGTRLTVL.

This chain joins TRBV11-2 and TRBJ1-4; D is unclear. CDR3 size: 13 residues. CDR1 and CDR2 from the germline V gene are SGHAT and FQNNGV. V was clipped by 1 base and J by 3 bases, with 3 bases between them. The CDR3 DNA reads TGTGCCAGCAGCTTAGTGCCTAATGAAAAACTGTTTTTT. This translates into CASSLVPNEKLFF.

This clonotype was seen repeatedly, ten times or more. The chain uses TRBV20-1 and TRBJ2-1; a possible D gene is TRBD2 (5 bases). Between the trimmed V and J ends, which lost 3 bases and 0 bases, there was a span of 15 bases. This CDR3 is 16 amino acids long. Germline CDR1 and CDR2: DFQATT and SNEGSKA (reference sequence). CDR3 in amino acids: CSARALVGSSYNEQFF. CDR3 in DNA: TGCAGTGCTAGGGCCCTAGTAGGGAGCTCCTACAATGAGCAGTTCTTC.

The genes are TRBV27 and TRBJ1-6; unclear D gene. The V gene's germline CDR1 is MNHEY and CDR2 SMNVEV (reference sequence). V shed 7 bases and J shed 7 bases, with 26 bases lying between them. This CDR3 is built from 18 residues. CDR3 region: CASTSLAVRPLLNSPLHF. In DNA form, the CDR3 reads TGTGCCAGCACCTCCTTGGCCGTGCGGCCACTACTAAATTCACCCCTCCACTTT.

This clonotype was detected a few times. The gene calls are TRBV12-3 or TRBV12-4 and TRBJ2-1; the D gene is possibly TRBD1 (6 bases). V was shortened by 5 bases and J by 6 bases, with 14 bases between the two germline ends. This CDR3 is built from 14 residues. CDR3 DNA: TGTGCCAGCAGTCGAAGGACAGATAGCAATGAGCAGTTCTTC. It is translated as CASSRRTDSNEQFF.

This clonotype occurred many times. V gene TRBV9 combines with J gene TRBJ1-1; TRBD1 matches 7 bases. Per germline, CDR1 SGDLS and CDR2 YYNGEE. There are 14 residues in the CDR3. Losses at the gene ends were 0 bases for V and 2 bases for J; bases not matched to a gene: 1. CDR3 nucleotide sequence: TGTGCCAGCAGCGTAGGGACAGGCAACACTGAAGCTTTCTTT. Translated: CASSVGTGNTEAFF. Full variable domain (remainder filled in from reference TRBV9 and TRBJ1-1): DSGVTQTPKHLITATGQRVTLRCSPRSGDLSVYWYQQSLDQGLQFLIQYYNGEERAKGNILERFSAQQFPDLHSELNLSSLELGDSALYFCASSVGTGNTEAFFGQGTRLTVV.

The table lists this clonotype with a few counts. The CDR3 DNA reads TGTGCCAGCAGCTTACCGTCCTCCGGGGGCAGATCTTCGTCATACGAGCAGTACTTC. Protein product: CASSLPSSGGRSSSYEQYF. The J gene is TRBJ2-7, the V gene TRBV7-9; either TRBD1 or TRBD2 may supply D (6 bases each). The CDR3 spans 19 residues. The V end lost 2 bases, the J end lost 4 bases, and 27 bases lay between the germline ends. Per the germline V gene, CDR1 is SEHNR and CDR2 is FQNEAQ (reference sequence).

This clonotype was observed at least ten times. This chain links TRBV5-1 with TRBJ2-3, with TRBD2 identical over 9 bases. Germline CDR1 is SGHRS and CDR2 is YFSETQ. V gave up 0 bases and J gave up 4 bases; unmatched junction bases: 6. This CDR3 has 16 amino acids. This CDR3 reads CASSLDGGGAADTQYF. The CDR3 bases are TGCGCCAGCAGCTTGGATGGCGGGGGGGCCGCAGATACGCAGTATTTT.

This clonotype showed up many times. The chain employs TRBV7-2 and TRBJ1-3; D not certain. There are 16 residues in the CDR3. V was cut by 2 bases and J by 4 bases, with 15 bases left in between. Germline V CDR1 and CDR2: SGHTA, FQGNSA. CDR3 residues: CASSLQWGSGGNTIYF. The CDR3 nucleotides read TGTGCCAGCAGCTTACAGTGGGGTTCAGGCGGAAACACCATATATTTT.

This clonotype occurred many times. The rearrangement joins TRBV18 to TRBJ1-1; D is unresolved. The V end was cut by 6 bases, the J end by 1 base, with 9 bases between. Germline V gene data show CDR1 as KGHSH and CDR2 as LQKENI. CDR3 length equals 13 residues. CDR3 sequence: CASSRDGNTEAFF. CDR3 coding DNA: TGTGCCAGCTCTCGGGATGGGAACACTGAAGCTTTCTTT. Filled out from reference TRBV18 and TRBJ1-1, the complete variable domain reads NAGVMQNPRHLVRRRGQEARLRCSPMKGHSHVYWYRQLPEEGLKFMVYLQKENIIDESGMPKERFSAEFPKEGPSILRIQQVVRGDSAAYFCASSRDGNTEAFFGQGTRLTVV.